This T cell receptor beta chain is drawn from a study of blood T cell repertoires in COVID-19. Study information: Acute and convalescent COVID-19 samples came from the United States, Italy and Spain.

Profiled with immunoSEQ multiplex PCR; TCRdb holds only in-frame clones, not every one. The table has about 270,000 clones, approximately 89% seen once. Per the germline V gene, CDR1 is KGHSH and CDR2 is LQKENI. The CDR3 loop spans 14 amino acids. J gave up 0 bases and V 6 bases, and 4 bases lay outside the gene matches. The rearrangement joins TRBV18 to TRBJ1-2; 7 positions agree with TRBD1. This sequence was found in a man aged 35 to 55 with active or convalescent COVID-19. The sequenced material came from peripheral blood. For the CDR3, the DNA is TGTGCCAGCTCCCCCACAGGGGCTAACTATGGCTACACCTTC. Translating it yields CASSPTGANYGYTF.